The clone carrying this T cell receptor (beta chain) was seen a few times. Germline V CDR1 and CDR2: MNHNS, SASEGT. This CDR3 has 13 amino acids. The ends were cut back, 3 bases at V and 2 bases at J, with 5 bases in the middle. The data stem from a study of blood T cell repertoires in COVID-19. The method was immunoSEQ multiplex PCR; TCRdb's version includes in-frame clones alone and lacks a portion of them. Here the sample spans over 250,000 clones, 70% to 85% being singletons. The sample consisted of peripheral blood. The clonotype originates from a woman at least 80 years old with acute or convalescent COVID-19. The chain combines TRBV6-1 with TRBJ1-5, with D unclear. CDR3 sequence: CASSESGNQPQHF. The CDR3 region has the DNA TGTGCCAGCAGTGAGAGTGGCAATCAGCCCCAGCATTTT.